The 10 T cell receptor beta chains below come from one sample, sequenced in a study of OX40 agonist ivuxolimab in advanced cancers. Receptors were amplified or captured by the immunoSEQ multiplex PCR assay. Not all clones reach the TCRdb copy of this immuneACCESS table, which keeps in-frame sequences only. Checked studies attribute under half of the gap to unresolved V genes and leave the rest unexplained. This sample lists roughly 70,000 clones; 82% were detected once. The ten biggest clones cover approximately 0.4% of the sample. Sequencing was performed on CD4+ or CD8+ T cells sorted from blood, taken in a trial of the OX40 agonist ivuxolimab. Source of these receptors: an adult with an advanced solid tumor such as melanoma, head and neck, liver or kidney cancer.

DNA of the CDR3: TGTGCCAGCACATCGGGACAGAGTTACAATGAGCAGTTCTTC. It is translated as CASTSGQSYNEQFF. The chain uses TRBV6-1 and TRBJ2-1; TRBD1 matches 7 bases. The CDR3 is 14 amino acids. In germline, CDR1 is MNHNS, CDR2 SASEGT. The ends lost 7 bases at V and 4 bases at J; junction bases unmatched: 7.

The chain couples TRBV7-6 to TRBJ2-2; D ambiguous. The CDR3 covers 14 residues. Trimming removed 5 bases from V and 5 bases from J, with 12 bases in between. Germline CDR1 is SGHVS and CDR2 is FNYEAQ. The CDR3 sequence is CASSRTDLTGELFF. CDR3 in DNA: TGTGCCAGCAGCCGAACCGACTTGACCGGGGAGCTGTTTTTT.

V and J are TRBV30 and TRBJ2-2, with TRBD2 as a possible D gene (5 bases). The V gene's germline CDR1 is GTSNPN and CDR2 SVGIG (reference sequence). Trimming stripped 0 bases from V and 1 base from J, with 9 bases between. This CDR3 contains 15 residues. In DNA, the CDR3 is TGTGCCTGGAGTGTGGCTAGCAGGAACACCGGGGAGCTGTTTTTT. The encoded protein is CAWSVASRNTGELFF.

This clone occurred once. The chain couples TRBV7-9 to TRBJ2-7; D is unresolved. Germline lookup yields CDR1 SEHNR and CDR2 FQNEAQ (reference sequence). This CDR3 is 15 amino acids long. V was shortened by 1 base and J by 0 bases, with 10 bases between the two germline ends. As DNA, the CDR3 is TGTGCCAGCAGCTTAGGCCACCAAGCCTCCTACGAGCAGTACTTC. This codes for CASSLGHQASYEQYF.

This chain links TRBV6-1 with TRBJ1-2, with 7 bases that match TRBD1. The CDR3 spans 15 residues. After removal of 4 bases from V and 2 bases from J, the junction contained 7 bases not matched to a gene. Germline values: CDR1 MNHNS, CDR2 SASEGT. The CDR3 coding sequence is TGTGCCAGCAGTGGATCCCCACAGGGGAACTATGGCTACACCTTC. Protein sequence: CASSGSPQGNYGYTF.

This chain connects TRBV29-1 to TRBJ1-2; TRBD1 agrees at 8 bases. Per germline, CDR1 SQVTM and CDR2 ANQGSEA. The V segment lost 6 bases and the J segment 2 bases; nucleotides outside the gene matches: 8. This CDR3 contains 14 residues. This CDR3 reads CSVGNTGGNYGYTF. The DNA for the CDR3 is TGCAGCGTCGGCAACACAGGGGGAAACTATGGCTACACCTTC.

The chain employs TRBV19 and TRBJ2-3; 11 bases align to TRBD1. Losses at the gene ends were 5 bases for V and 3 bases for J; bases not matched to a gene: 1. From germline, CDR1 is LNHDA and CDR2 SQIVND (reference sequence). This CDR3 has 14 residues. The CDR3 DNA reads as TGTGCCAGTAGTTGGGACAGGGGGACAGATACGCAGTATTTT. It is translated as CASSWDRGTDTQYF.

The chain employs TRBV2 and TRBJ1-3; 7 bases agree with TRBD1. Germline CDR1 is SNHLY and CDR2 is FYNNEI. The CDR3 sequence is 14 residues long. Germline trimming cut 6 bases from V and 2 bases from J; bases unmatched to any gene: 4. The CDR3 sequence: CASSTDRPGNTIYF. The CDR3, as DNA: TGTGCCAGCAGCACGGACAGGCCTGGAAACACCATATATTTT.

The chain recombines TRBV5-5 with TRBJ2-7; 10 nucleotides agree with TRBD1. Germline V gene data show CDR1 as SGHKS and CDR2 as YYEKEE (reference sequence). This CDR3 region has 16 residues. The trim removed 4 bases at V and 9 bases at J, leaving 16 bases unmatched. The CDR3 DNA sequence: TGTGCCAGCAGCCGAAATGCCGGGACAGGGGTGAGTTCGCAGTACTTC. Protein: CASSRNAGTGVSSQYF.

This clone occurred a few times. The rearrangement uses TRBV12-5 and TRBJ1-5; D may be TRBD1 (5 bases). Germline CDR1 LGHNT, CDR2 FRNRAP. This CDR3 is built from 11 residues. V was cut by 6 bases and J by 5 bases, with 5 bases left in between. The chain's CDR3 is CASGGDQPQHF. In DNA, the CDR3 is TGTGCTAGTGGGGGGGATCAGCCCCAGCATTTT.